Shown below are 18 T cell receptor beta chains from a single sample sequenced in a study of blood T cells in healthy people across ages. Next came a second PCR, run for roughly 7 to 12 cycles, which used a sample-barcoded 5' primer along with a J-beta primer mix. TCRdb re-called the 5' RACE reads through MiXCR, storing one row per CDR3 protein. The sample comprises roughly 550,000 distinct CDR3 sequences, about 25% of which are singletons, and 8.7% rests with the top ten. This same sample was also taken into another study, of T cells of mothers and their children.

Sequenced sample: blood. The receptors were sampled from a boy younger than 18 in good health.

The chain recombines TRBV5-6 with TRBJ1-5; D is possibly TRBD1 (6 bases). V dropped 4 bases and J dropped 1 base, with 18 bases sitting between them. This CDR3 has 17 amino acids. CDR1 is SGHDT and CDR2 is YYEEEE in the germline V gene. The CDR3 region is CASSPGGGRGSNQPQHF. The CDR3, as DNA: TGTGCCAGCAGCCCTGGGGGGGGCCGGGGAAGCAATCAGCCCCAGCATTTT.

The chain couples TRBV4-2 to TRBJ2-1; D is tentatively TRBD1 or TRBD2 (5 bases each). Germline V gives CDR1 LGHNA, CDR2 YNFKEQ. V was cut by 0 bases and J by 6 bases, with 9 bases left in between. CDR3 length: 14 amino acids. In nucleotides, the CDR3 is TGTGCCAGCAGCCAAGAAAGGGGACCCAATGAGCAGTTCTTC. It yields the protein CASSQERGPNEQFF.

The rearrangement joins TRBV7-9 to TRBJ2-1, with D perhaps being TRBD1 or TRBD2 (5 bases each). CDR1 and CDR2 (germline): SEHNR, FQNEAQ (reference sequence). This CDR3 spans 15 amino acids. Trimming removed 11 bases from V and 8 bases from J, with 25 bases in between. The CDR3 region is CASRAGPARADEQFF. Written as DNA, the CDR3 is TGTGCCTCCAGGGCCGGGCCCGCGAGGGCGGATGAGCAGTTCTTC.

The rearrangement links TRBV7-6 to TRBJ1-1; no clear D gene. Per germline, CDR1 SGHVS and CDR2 FNYEAQ. V dropped 3 bases and J dropped 1 base, with 9 bases sitting between them. The CDR3 spans 14 residues. CDR3 coding DNA: TGTGCCAGCAGCTTTTTTCGGGAGAACACTGAAGCTTTCTTT. Protein: CASSFFRENTEAFF.

The table lists this clonotype with a few counts. The rearrangement links TRBV12-5 to TRBJ2-5; D not certain. The V and J ends lost 6 bases and 5 bases respectively, with 10 bases between them. The CDR3 length is 12 residues. Germline CDR1 reads LGHNT; CDR2 reads FRNRAP. The CDR3 DNA is TGTGCTAGTGGGCTGGGCCGGGAGACCCAGTACTTC. This translates into CASGLGRETQYF.

This clonotype occurred a few times. This chain connects TRBV3-1 to TRBJ1-5, with D possibly TRBD1 on 5 matching bases. Per germline, CDR1 LGHDT and CDR2 YNNKEL (reference sequence). This CDR3 is built from 17 residues. Trimming removed 0 bases at V and 2 bases at J, with 14 bases between. CDR3 DNA: TGTGCCAGCAGCCAAGATACAGGCGTCAGGGGCAATCAGCCCCAGCATTTT. This gives the protein CASSQDTGVRGNQPQHF.

As to this clonotype: At one boundary the junction diverges from the germline segment, which might be a read error. The CDR3 here is CASGQVGRTSYEQYF. The DNA of the CDR3 is TGTGCCAGCGGCCAAGTCGGCAGGACCTCCTACGAGCAGTACTTC. This chain links TRBV3-1 with TRBJ2-7; D gene unclear. This CDR3 has 15 amino acids. The germline CDR1 and CDR2 sequences are LGHDT and YNNKEL (reference sequence).

Of note for this clonotype: At one of its ends the junction is not consistent with the germline gene, which may arise from a read error. The CDR3 loop reads CASSRRGLADYNGQFF. For the CDR3, the DNA is TGTGCCAGCAGCCGACGGGGACTAGCGGATTACAATGGGCAGTTCTTC. The chain employs TRBV7-9 and TRBJ2-1; 11 bases align to TRBD2. In germline, CDR1 is SEHNR, CDR2 FQNEAQ (reference sequence). The CDR3 has 16 amino acids.

This clonotype has at least ten counts. The chain has TRBV7-6 and TRBJ2-5; TRBD2 aligns across 12 bases. The CDR3 sequence is 16 residues long. The trim removed 2 bases at V and 5 bases at J, leaving 6 bases unmatched. CDR1 and CDR2 (germline): SGHVS, FNYEAQ. As DNA, the CDR3 is TGTGCCAGCAGCTTACCTAGCGGGGGGGGTGTGGAGACCCAGTACTTC. This gives the protein CASSLPSGGGVETQYF.

This clonotype was seen more than once but under ten times. This chain uses TRBV19 with TRBJ2-5, with D perhaps TRBD2 (6 bases). With 3 bases removed from V and 7 bases from J, the gap between germline ends came to 6 bases. The CDR3 has 11 amino acids. Looked up from germline, CDR1 is LNHDA and CDR2 is SQIVND (reference sequence). The CDR3 DNA is TGTGCCAGTAGTATGGGGGGGACCCAGTACTTC. This encodes CASSMGGTQYF.

This clonotype was seen repeatedly, ten times or more. CDR3 region: CALQATSGHNEQFF. CDR3 DNA sequence: TGTGCCCTTCAGGCGACTAGCGGCCACAATGAGCAGTTCTTC. The chain is built from TRBV10-3 and TRBJ2-1; TRBD2 agrees at 9 bases. With 11 bases clipped from V and 5 bases from J, the junction kept 10 bases outside the gene matches. The CDR3 extends over 14 amino acids. CDR1 ENHRY and CDR2 SYGVKD come from the germline V gene.

The chain recombines TRBV29-1 with TRBJ1-4; the D gene is possibly TRBD1 (6 bases). Germline V CDR1 and CDR2: SQVTM, ANQGSEA. This CDR3 comprises 14 residues. V was shortened by 5 bases and J by 0 bases, with 10 bases between the two germline ends. CDR3 in DNA: TGCAGCGTTTGCTCAGGGGCAACTAATGAAAAACTGTTTTTT. It yields the protein CSVCSGATNEKLFF.

The chain combines TRBV6-5 with TRBJ1-2; 7 positions agree with TRBD1. There are 14 residues in the CDR3. Germline V gene sequence: CDR1 MNHEY, CDR2 SVGAGI. J was trimmed by 6 bases and V by 2 bases; bases with no gene match: 6. CDR3 nucleotides: TGTGCCAGCAGTTACGGTCAGGGGGTCCATGGCTACACCTTC. Protein: CASSYGQGVHGYTF.

Only a few counts were recorded for this clonotype. Just one base apart from a much larger clone, this may be a read error. This chain uses TRBV9 with TRBJ2-2; no clear D. The germline gives CDR1 SGDLS, CDR2 YYNGEE. The CDR3 extends over 15 amino acids. Trimming took off 0 bases at V and 6 bases at J, with 12 bases between the two ends. CDR3 nucleotide sequence: TGTGCCAGCAGCGTAGCTAAAGGAAACTCCGGGGAGCTGTTTTTT. Encoded protein: CASSVAKGNSGELFF.

The chain has TRBV14 and TRBJ1-2, with unresolved D. From germline, CDR1 is SGHDN and CDR2 FVKESK. V was trimmed by 1 base and J by 5 bases, leaving 8 bases between them. This CDR3 has 13 residues. This CDR3 reads CASSQVRSYGYTF. The CDR3 DNA reads TGTGCCAGCAGCCAAGTTAGGAGTTATGGCTACACCTTC.

Only one count was recorded for this clonotype. The chain carries TRBV29-1 and TRBJ2-1; 13 positions match TRBD2. Germline V lookup: CDR1 SQVTM, CDR2 ANQGSEA. This CDR3 comprises 16 residues. The trim removed 1 base at V and 3 bases at J, leaving 3 bases unmatched. CDR3 amino acids: CSVEGTSGGFYNEQFF. DNA for the CDR3: TGCAGCGTTGAAGGGACTAGCGGGGGATTCTACAATGAGCAGTTCTTC.

This clonotype was found once. The chain links TRBV4-3 to TRBJ1-2; D not certain. V was cut by 3 bases and J by 4 bases, with 15 bases left in between. Germline assignment: CDR1 LGHNA and CDR2 YSLEER. The CDR3 totals 15 residues. The CDR3 DNA is TGCGCCAGCAGCCAGGCAGGTGGCGCGGTCTATGGCTACACCTTC. This codes for CASSQAGGAVYGYTF.

This clonotype was recorded a few times. J is TRBJ2-1 and V is TRBV20-1; 9 nucleotides match TRBD2. The CDR3 loop spans 15 amino acids. CDR1 is DFQATT and CDR2 is SNEGSKA in the germline V gene (reference sequence). Trimming at V came to 3 bases and at J to 9 bases, leaving 12 bases not matched to a gene. The CDR3 DNA is TGCAGTGCTAGGGAGACTAGCGGAAGAGGTAGTGAGCAGTTCTTC. The encoded protein is CSARETSGRGSEQFF.